The T cell receptor beta chain described here comes from a study of T cells in Graves' hyperthyroidism and ophthalmopathy (dated by TCRdb to the late 2010s). Concerning the study at large: Peripheral blood was collected at initial diagnosis, before any treatment. To identify distinguishing TCR V-J signatures, a discovery cohort of 90 to 100 patients was used, comprising 40 to 45 with Graves' ophthalmopathy and some 57 with stable Graves' hyperthyroidism. Prospective prediction of ophthalmopathy was tested in an independent validation cohort consisting of about 19 hyperthyroidism patients and 17 patients who later progressed to ophthalmopathy. The roughly 94 discovery patients were randomly split 7:3 into training and test sets. In more than 5 Graves' hyperthyroidism patients, the study also compared T-cell repertoires from thyroid tissue with T-cell repertoires from blood. After sampling, hyperthyroidism patients received methimazole starting at 30 mg daily, and ophthalmopathy patients received high-dose intravenous methylprednisolone. TCR Vbeta CDR3 sequencing of around 130 peripheral blood samples (over 40 ophthalmopathy, some 75 hyperthyroidism and approximately 17 progressor patients) is reported in the paper. Findings and caveats that apply to the study as a whole: Ophthalmopathy was separated from stable hyperthyroidism by a 13 V-J signature model, with about 88% sensitivity and roughly 84% specificity obtained in cross-validation and 80%/75% obtained in testing. Blood samples also contained most of the expanded thyroid clonotypes (frequency above 0.001), which suggests that blood repertoires may reflect thyroid immune responses. No statistical method was used to set the sample size in advance, and investigators knew the group allocation. During validation, the model predicted progression to ophthalmopathy a median of approximately 6 months ahead of onset, with approximately 71% sensitivity and 72% to 85% specificity.

The TCR beta CDR3 regions were amplified from RNA transcripts. The first round of RT-PCR for the TCR CDR3 was performed with the HTBI primer set and the Qiagen OneStep RT-PCR kit. Libraries were constructed in a second round of multiplex PCR, after which size selection and purification were carried out. The libraries were sequenced on an Illumina HiSeq2000 using paired-end 100 bp reads. The authors' analysis ran thus. SOAPnuke was used to process the raw data, removing reads that contained adapters or uncalled bases, had a mean Phred below 15, or lacked an exact match to the constant primer or identifier. COPE v1.2.5 was used to merge the high-quality paired reads, and each unique nucleotide sequence was defined as a clonotype. MiTCR v1.1 was used to align the clonotypes against IMGT TRBV, TRBD and TRBJ reference segments. Analysis was restricted to V-J combinations with a frequency above 0.0001, which covered 99% to 99.2% of repertoires. A TCS score was defined as the ratio of F50 (clonal expansion) to E x V (chaos), with BLOSUM62-based TCRdist applied between CDR3 peptides within each V-J. Welch's t-statistics and random forest reduced fewer than 600 V-J features to 13, which were used in a naive Bayes classifier (R e1071). TCRdb reprocessed the public reads (quality trimming at Q25 with fastp, clone calling with MiXCR) and kept in-frame beta chains. Duplicate CDR3 protein sequences are folded into a single record with the most common DNA and genes. The V and J calls reflect TCRdb's pipeline rather than the authors' work. The sample table records some 570,000 distinct CDR3 sequences; approximately 14% of these occur just once. Less than 9% of the sample rests with the top ten.

The CDR1 and CDR2 encoded by the germline V gene (reference sequence) are LNHDA and SQIVND. The CDR3 runs 15 amino acids, cysteine and phenylalanine included. Only the CDR3 portion is preserved as DNA: 45 bases, with reading frame beginning at the first base. The V and J ends are trimmed by 5 bases and 4 bases, leaving 15 bases between them. In the ophthalmopathy patients, disease was moderately to severely active, with a Clinical Activity Score of 3 or more, a NOSPECS grade of 4 or more, and a duration of less than 3 months. Exclusion was applied to patients with uncontrolled infections, other autoimmune diseases, pregnancy or lactation. Diagnoses were based on clinical symptoms, serum thyroxine and TRAb, thyroid ultrasound and orbital computed tomography. Ficoll-Paque density gradient centrifugation was used to isolate PBMCs from around 10 ml of fresh peripheral blood. Total RNA was extracted with Trizol reagent, and quality was checked on an Agilent 2100 Bioanalyzer.

This clonotype was seen many times. Its antigen has not been determined. It has no much larger one-base neighbor in the sample; base qualities were not kept. The material sequenced was blood. The origin of this receptor is a woman aged 18 to 35 with Graves' ophthalmopathy. The chain couples TRBV19 to TRBJ2-1, with no confident D gene call. The CDR3 in this case is CASSWRLKGYNEQFF. The sequenced DNA: TGTGCCAGTAGTTGGCGGCTGAAGGGATACAATGAGCAGTTCTTC.